This T cell receptor beta chain was recovered during a study of T cell responses to AZD1222 COVID-19 vaccine. Study at large: Second-dose intervals of approximately 4 or approximately 12 weeks were pooled.

Germline CDR1 and CDR2: KGHDR and SFDVKD. This CDR3 has 14 residues. V shed 7 bases and J shed 10 bases, with 19 bases lying between them. This clone showed up just once. Some clones are missing from TCRdb's copy, which holds only in-frame ones; the method was immunoSEQ multiplex PCR. The repertoire holds 100,000 to 150,000 clones, with approximately 94% as singletons. This specimen was peripheral blood, taken on day 0 of AZD1222 vaccination. This sequence originates from an adult in good health. J is TRBJ2-1 and V is TRBV24-1; a weak D match, TRBD2 (6 bases). CDR3 loop: CATRSRELPSEQFF. As DNA, the CDR3 is TGTGCCACCAGATCTCGGGAGCTTCCTTCCGAGCAGTTCTTC.